Following are 29 T cell receptor beta chains from one sample sequenced in a study of cytomegalovirus exposure and HLA in healthy donors. The data were produced by immunoSEQ multiplex PCR, yet TCRdb's version contains in-frame clones alone and is incomplete. The sample includes tens of thousands of clones, just under 95% of them seen just once. The sample comprised PBMCs. The receptors come from a woman under 30 in good health and CMV-seropositive.

The rearrangement joins TRBV5-1 to TRBJ2-2, with a possible D match to TRBD1 (6 bases). There are 15 residues in the CDR3. CDR1 is SGHRS and CDR2 is YFSETQ in the germline V gene. Trimming removed 4 bases at V and 0 bases at J, with 10 bases between. The CDR3 is CASSRTASNTGELFF. The CDR3 DNA is TGCGCCAGCAGCCGGACAGCCTCGAACACCGGGGAGCTGTTTTTT.

The chain uses TRBV15 and TRBJ2-5; 8 positions agree with TRBD2. In germline, CDR1 is LNHNV, CDR2 YYDKDF (reference sequence). V trimming: 4 bases; J trimming: 4 bases; junction bases outside the gene matches: 5. The length of the CDR3 is 14 residues. The DNA for the CDR3 is TGTGCCACCAGCAAGGGCGGGGGGTCAGAGACCCAGTACTTC. Translating gives CATSKGGGSETQYF.

The rearrangement uses TRBV2 and TRBJ2-5, with D unclear. The length of the CDR3 is 12 residues. Per germline, CDR1 SNHLY and CDR2 FYNNEI. Trimming removed 5 bases at V and 4 bases at J, with 8 bases between. CDR3 sequence reads: CASSYSAETQYF. The CDR3 bases are TGTGCCAGCAGTTACAGTGCAGAGACCCAGTACTTC.

The chain uses TRBV7-6 and TRBJ2-7; weak D call: TRBD2 (7 bases). V lost 1 base, J lost 6 bases, and 16 bases lay in between. Germline loops: CDR1 SGHVS, CDR2 FNYEAQ. CDR3 length: 15 amino acids. CDR3 loop: CASSLEWAGEGEQYF. The CDR3, as DNA: TGTGCCAGCAGCTTAGAGTGGGCAGGGGAGGGCGAGCAGTACTTC.

The genes are TRBV27 and TRBJ2-4, with D perhaps matching TRBD1 (6 bases). The CDR3 consists of 13 residues. Germline CDR1 is MNHEY and CDR2 is SMNVEV (reference sequence). V was cut by 4 bases and J by 8 bases, with 12 bases left in between. CDR3 region: CASSSVRGDIQYF. CDR3 nucleotides: TGTGCCAGCAGTTCCGTCAGGGGAGACATTCAGTACTTC.

The chain combines TRBV4-3 with TRBJ2-7; tentatively, D is TRBD1 (5 bases). This CDR3 has 17 amino acids. V was cut by 0 bases and J by 4 bases, with 19 bases left in between. CDR1 is LGHNA, CDR2 YSLEER, per germline. For the CDR3, the DNA is TGCGCCAGCAGCCAAGACGCGCTTGGTACAGGTGATTACGAGCAGTACTTC. This gives the protein CASSQDALGTGDYEQYF.

This chain links TRBV28 with TRBJ1-2, with 7 bases that match TRBD1. This CDR3 contains 14 residues. The V gene end was trimmed by 8 bases and the J gene end by 5 bases; junction bases not matched to a gene: 11. In germline, CDR1 is MDHEN, CDR2 SYDVKM. CDR3 region: CASRGGLPAYGYTF. CDR3 DNA: TGTGCCAGCCGAGGGGGCCTTCCTGCTTATGGCTACACCTTC.

This clone was picked up a small number of times. This chain connects TRBV7-2 to TRBJ2-3, with 10 bases identical to TRBD2. V shed 1 base, J shed 5 bases, and the junction held 3 bases outside the gene matches. CDR3 length equals 15 residues. Germline-derived CDR1 and CDR2 are SGHTA and FQGNSA. CDR3 amino acids: CASSLGSGGKDTQYF. The CDR3 DNA reads as TGTGCCAGCAGCTTAGGTAGCGGGGGGAAAGATACGCAGTATTTT. Complete variable domain (other parts from reference TRBV7-2 and TRBJ2-3): GAGVSQSPSNKVTEKGKDVELRCDPISGHTALYWYRQSLGQGLEFLIYFQGNSAPDKSGLPSDRFSAERTGGSVSTLTIQRTQQEDSAVYLCASSLGSGGKDTQYFGPGTRLTVL.

The V and J genes are TRBV7-9 and TRBJ2-2; no clear D gene. The CDR3 runs 11 residues. Germline CDR1 and CDR2: SEHNR and FQNEAQ (reference sequence). V was trimmed by 6 bases and J by 7 bases, leaving 6 bases between them. The CDR3 nucleotides are TGTGCCAGCAGGTCTAACGGGGAGCTGTTTTTT. It translates to CASRSNGELFF.

This clone was seen only once. The chain carries TRBV5-1 and TRBJ2-7, with a possible D match to TRBD1 (5 bases). The V and J ends lost 1 base and 5 bases respectively, with 22 bases between them. Germline V gives CDR1 SGHRS, CDR2 YFSETQ. The CDR3 has 17 amino acids. For the CDR3, the DNA is TGCGCCAGCAGCTTGACCCACAGGACGCCTCTTCAGGACGAGCAGTACTTC. Amino acid sequence: CASSLTHRTPLQDEQYF.

V is TRBV21-1 and J is TRBJ1-3; the table's D call, TRBD1, was not checked against the DNA. TRBV21-1 is a recognized pseudogene. CDR3 length: 16 amino acids. CDR3 sequence: CASSNKQGAMGNTIYF. The CDR3 nucleotides read TGTGCCAGCAGCAACAAACAGGGGGCGATGGGAAACACCATATATTTT.

V usage is TRBV5-1 and J usage is TRBJ2-7; maybe TRBD1 (5 bases). The length of the CDR3 is 14 residues. CDR1 is SGHRS, CDR2 YFSETQ, per germline. The V end was cut by 4 bases, the J end by 3 bases, with 14 bases between. In DNA form, the CDR3 reads TGCGCCAGCAGCCCCGACAGTTACCTCTACGAGCAGTACTTC. Residues: CASSPDSYLYEQYF.

The chain employs TRBV6-5 and TRBJ1-3, with D unclear. Trimming pared 3 bases from V and 0 bases from J, leaving 9 bases between. Germline V gene lookup returns CDR1 MNHEY and CDR2 SVGAGI. The CDR3 has 15 amino acids. The CDR3 sequence: CASSYSRLSGNTIYF. CDR3 sequence (DNA): TGTGCCAGCAGTTATTCCCGACTCTCTGGAAACACCATATATTTT.

The rearrangement links TRBV4-1 to TRBJ2-7; D ambiguous. V gave up 0 bases and J gave up 2 bases, with 8 bases separating them. CDR3 size: 14 residues. Per the germline V gene, CDR1 is MGHRA and CDR2 is YSYEKL. CDR3 loop: CASSQDSRPYEQYF. The CDR3 DNA reads as TGCGCCAGCAGCCAAGATAGCAGACCCTACGAGCAGTACTTC.

The CDR3 loop reads CASTNRLAESSYEQYF. The CDR3 DNA follows: TGTGCCAGCACCAACCGACTAGCGGAAAGCTCCTACGAGCAGTACTTC. The chain uses TRBV7-8 and TRBJ2-7, with 9 bases identical to TRBD2. Germline CDR1 reads SGHVS; CDR2 reads FQNEAQ. Unmatched junction bases numbered 10, after V lost 7 bases and J lost 0 bases. There are 16 residues in the CDR3.

The rearrangement joins TRBV28 to TRBJ1-2; 7 nucleotides line up with TRBD1. Germline V gene lookup returns CDR1 MDHEN and CDR2 SYDVKM. V gave up 4 bases and J gave up 2 bases; unmatched junction bases: 4. CDR3 length: 14 residues. CDR3 region: CASSSVTGNYGYTF. In DNA, the CDR3 is TGTGCCAGCAGTTCCGTGACAGGGAACTATGGCTACACCTTC.

This clone has just one count. The chain carries TRBV29-1 and TRBJ2-5; weak D call: TRBD1 (6 bases). Trimming removed 6 bases from V and 0 bases from J, with 14 bases in between. The CDR3 has 14 residues. Germline V gene lookup returns CDR1 SQVTM and CDR2 ANQGSEA. The CDR3 sequence is CSVGRTAYQETQYF. In DNA, the CDR3 is TGCAGCGTGGGCAGGACAGCCTACCAAGAGACCCAGTACTTC.

J is TRBJ2-2 and V is TRBV9, with D possibly being TRBD2 (6 bases). This CDR3 spans 15 amino acids. Germline V gene lookup returns CDR1 SGDLS and CDR2 YYNGEE. V was trimmed by 1 base and J by 2 bases, leaving 9 bases between them. CDR3 amino acids: CASSVSGSNTGELFF. The CDR3 DNA sequence: TGTGCCAGCAGCGTAAGCGGGTCCAACACCGGGGAGCTGTTTTTT.

This chain joins TRBV7-8 and TRBJ1-5; D is unresolved. The CDR3 is 15 residues long. CDR1 and CDR2 (germline): SGHVS, FQNEAQ. The V end lost 1 base, the J end lost 4 bases, and 11 bases lay between the germline ends. CDR3 loop: CASSLDRTGNQPQHF. The CDR3 coding sequence is TGTGCCAGCAGCTTAGACCGGACGGGAAATCAGCCCCAGCATTTT.

This clone was seen once. The chain couples TRBV4-2 to TRBJ2-7, with 9 bases aligning to TRBD2. The V gene's germline CDR1 is LGHNA and CDR2 YNFKEQ. The CDR3 contains 15 residues. Trimming removed 1 base from V and 4 bases from J; junction bases left unmatched: 5. DNA of the CDR3: TGTGCCAGCAGCCAAGGTGTTAGCGGGGGATACGAGCAGTACTTC. This codes for CASSQGVSGGYEQYF.

Comments on this clone: One junction end does not reproduce the germline sequence, and a read error may be involved. This chain connects TRBV5-1 to TRBJ2-5; perhaps TRBD2 as D (6 bases). Germline V CDR1 and CDR2: SGHRS, YFSETQ. The CDR3 loop spans 15 amino acids. The CDR3, as DNA: TGCGCCACCAGCGATTTCGGGAGCCACCAAGAGACCCAGTACTTC. Translated, it gives CATSDFGSHQETQYF.

The genes are TRBV4-1 and TRBJ2-6, with TRBD1 matching 9 bases. V trimming: 1 base; J trimming: 4 bases; junction bases outside the gene matches: 11. The CDR3 runs to 19 residues. Germline CDR1 MGHRA, CDR2 YSYEKL. The CDR3 DNA reads TGCGCCAGCAGCCAAGTACTACCGGGACAGGGAGCAGGGGCCAACGTCCTGACTTTC. Translation: CASSQVLPGQGAGANVLTF.

The chain carries TRBV7-9 and TRBJ2-3; 10 positions match TRBD2. Germline V gene lookup returns CDR1 SEHNR and CDR2 FQNEAQ (reference sequence). Trimming took 5 bases from V and 1 from J; bases not matched to a gene: 15. The CDR3 has 19 amino acids. CDR3 in amino acids: CASSPPPELAGRGTDTQYF. In DNA, the CDR3 is TGTGCCAGCAGCCCACCCCCGGAACTAGCGGGGCGGGGCACAGATACGCAGTATTTT.

The chain uses TRBV28 and TRBJ1-4; D is possibly TRBD1 (6 bases). V lost 4 bases and J lost 11, with 17 bases in between. The CDR3 is made up of 14 amino acids. The germline gives CDR1 MDHEN, CDR2 SYDVKM. The CDR3 region is CASSSRTVPPKLFF. CDR3 coding DNA: TGTGCCAGCAGTTCGCGGACAGTTCCCCCGAAACTGTTTTTT. The full variable domain, completed using reference TRBV28 and TRBJ1-4, is DVKVTQSSRYLVKRTGEKVFLECVQDMDHENMFWYRQDPGLGLRLIYFSYDVKMKEKGDIPEGYSVSREKKERFSLILESASTNQTSMYLCASSSRTVPPKLFFGSGTQLSVL.

CDR3 coding DNA: TGCGCCAGCAGCCAAGTACAAGGACAAGGGGGCTACGAGCAGTACTTC. As protein: CASSQVQGQGGYEQYF. The V call is TRBV4-1, the J call TRBJ2-7, with D possibly matching TRBD1 (6 bases). This CDR3 has 16 amino acids. Germline lookup yields CDR1 MGHRA and CDR2 YSYEKL. Trimming shortened V by 1 base and J by 3 bases, and 16 bases separated the two germline ends.

The V gene is TRBV5-1, the J gene TRBJ2-7; 8 bases match TRBD2. This CDR3 is built from 16 residues. CDR1 and CDR2 (germline): SGHRS, YFSETQ. V lost 0 bases to trimming and J lost 6 bases; unmatched junction nucleotides: 11. This chain's CDR3 is CASSLGPGLEEGEQYF. In nucleotides, the CDR3 is TGCGCCAGCAGCTTGGGGCCGGGACTAGAGGAGGGCGAGCAGTACTTC.

Only one count was recorded for this clone. The chain recombines TRBV25-1 with TRBJ2-6; 10 positions agree with TRBD1. CDR1 is MGHDK, CDR2 SYGVNS, per germline. The trim removed 5 bases at V and 0 bases at J, leaving 4 bases unmatched. The CDR3 runs 17 residues. The CDR3 spells CASSLRTGGSGANVLTF. CDR3 DNA: TGTGCCAGCAGTCTCCGGACAGGGGGCTCTGGGGCCAACGTCCTGACTTTC.

This chain joins TRBV4-1 and TRBJ1-1; 8 bases are shared with TRBD1. Germline loops: CDR1 MGHRA, CDR2 YSYEKL. V lost 4 bases, J lost 4 bases, and 2 bases stayed unmatched. The CDR3 contains 13 residues. The CDR3 spells CASSLGQGTEAFF. The CDR3 coding sequence is TGCGCCAGCAGCCTAGGACAGGGCACTGAAGCTTTCTTT.

The chain carries TRBV7-2 and TRBJ2-3; D ambiguous. Trimming shortened V by 8 bases and J by 8 bases, and 14 bases separated the two germline ends. Germline V gives CDR1 SGHTA, CDR2 FQGNSA. The CDR3 contains 12 residues. The CDR3 nucleotides read TGTGCCAGCTTCAGAAATGTGGTTACGCAGTATTTT. Protein: CASFRNVVTQYF.